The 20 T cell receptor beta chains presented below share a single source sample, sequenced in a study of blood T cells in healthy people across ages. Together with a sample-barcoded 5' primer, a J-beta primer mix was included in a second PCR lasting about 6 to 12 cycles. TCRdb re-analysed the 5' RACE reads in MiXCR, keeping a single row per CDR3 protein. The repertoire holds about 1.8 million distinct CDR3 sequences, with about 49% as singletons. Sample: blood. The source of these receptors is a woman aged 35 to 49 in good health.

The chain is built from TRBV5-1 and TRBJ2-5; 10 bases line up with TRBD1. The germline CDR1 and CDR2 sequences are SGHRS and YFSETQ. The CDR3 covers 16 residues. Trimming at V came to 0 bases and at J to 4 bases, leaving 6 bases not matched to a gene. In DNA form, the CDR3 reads TGCGCCAGCAGCTTGGGACTCGGGACAGGGGCAGAGACCCAGTACTTC. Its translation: CASSLGLGTGAETQYF.

CDR3 DNA: TGTGCCAGCAGTTACTCGAAGACTAGCGGGACGTACGAGCAGTACTTC. Residues: CASSYSKTSGTYEQYF. J is TRBJ2-7 and V is TRBV6-6, with TRBD2 matching 11 bases. This CDR3 is built from 16 residues. Germline CDR1 MNHNY, CDR2 SVGAGI (reference sequence). V trimming: 0 bases; J trimming: 4 bases; junction bases outside the gene matches: 5.

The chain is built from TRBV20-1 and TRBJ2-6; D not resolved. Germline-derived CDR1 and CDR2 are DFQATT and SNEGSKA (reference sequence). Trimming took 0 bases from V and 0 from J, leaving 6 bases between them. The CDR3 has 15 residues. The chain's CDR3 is CSARDYRSGANVLTF. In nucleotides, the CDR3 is TGCAGTGCTAGAGATTACCGCTCTGGGGCCAACGTCCTGACTTTC.

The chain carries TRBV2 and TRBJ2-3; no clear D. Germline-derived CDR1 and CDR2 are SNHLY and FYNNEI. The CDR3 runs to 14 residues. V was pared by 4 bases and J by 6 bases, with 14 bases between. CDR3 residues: CASSGSSRSDTQYF. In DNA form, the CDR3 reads TGTGCCAGCAGTGGAAGTAGTCGTTCCGATACGCAGTATTTT. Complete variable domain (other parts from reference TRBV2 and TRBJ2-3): EPEVTQTPSHQVTQMGQEVILRCVPISNHLYFYWYRQILGQKVEFLVSFYNNEISEKSEIFDDQFSVERPDGSNFTLKIRSTKLEDSAMYFCASSGSSRSDTQYFGPGTRLTVL.

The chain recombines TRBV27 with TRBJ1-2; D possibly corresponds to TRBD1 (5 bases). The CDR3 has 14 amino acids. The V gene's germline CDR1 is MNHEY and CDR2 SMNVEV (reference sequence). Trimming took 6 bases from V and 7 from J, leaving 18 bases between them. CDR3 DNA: TGTGCCAGCAGCCTGACGAGGGGACGTAGTGGCTACACCTTC. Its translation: CASSLTRGRSGYTF.

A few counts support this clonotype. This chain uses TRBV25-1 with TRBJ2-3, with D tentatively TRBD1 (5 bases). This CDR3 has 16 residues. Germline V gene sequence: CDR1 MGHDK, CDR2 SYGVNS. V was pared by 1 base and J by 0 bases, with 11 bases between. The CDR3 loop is CASSESETASTDTQYF. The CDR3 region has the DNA TGTGCCAGCAGTGAATCCGAGACAGCCAGCACAGATACGCAGTATTTT.

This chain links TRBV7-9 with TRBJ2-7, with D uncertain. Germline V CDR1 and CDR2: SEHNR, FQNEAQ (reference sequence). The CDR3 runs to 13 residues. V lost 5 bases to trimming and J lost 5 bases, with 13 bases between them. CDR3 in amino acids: CASSPPGVDEQYF. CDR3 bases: TGTGCCAGCAGCCCGCCTGGCGTAGACGAGCAGTACTTC.

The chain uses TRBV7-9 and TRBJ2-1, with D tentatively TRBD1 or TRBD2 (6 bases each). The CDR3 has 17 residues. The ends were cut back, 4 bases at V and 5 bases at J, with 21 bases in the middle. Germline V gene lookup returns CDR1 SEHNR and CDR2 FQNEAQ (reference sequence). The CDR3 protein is CASSSLLGGGWDNEQFF. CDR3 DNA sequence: TGTGCCAGCAGCTCCCTTCTAGGAGGGGGGTGGGACAATGAGCAGTTCTTC.

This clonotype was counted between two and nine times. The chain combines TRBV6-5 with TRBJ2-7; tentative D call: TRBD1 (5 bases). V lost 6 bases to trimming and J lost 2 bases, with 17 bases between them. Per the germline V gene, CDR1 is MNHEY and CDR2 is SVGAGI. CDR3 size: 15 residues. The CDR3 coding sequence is TGTGCCAGCAGGCAAACGTGGTCAGGGACCTACGAGCAGTACTTC. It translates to CASRQTWSGTYEQYF.

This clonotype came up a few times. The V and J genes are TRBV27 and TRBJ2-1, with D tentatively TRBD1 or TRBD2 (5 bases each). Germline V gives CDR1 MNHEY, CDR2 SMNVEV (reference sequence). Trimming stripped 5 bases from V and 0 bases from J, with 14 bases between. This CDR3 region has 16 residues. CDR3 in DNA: TGTGCCAGCAGTACCTGGGGGTCCCTCTCCTACAATGAGCAGTTCTTC. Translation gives CASSTWGSLSYNEQFF.

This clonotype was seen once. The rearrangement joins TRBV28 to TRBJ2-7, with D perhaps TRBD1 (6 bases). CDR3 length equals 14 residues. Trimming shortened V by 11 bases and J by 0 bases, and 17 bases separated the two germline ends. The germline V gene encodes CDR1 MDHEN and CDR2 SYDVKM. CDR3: CAGARQASSYEQYF. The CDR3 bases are TGTGCCGGCGCCAGACAGGCGAGCTCCTACGAGCAGTACTTC.

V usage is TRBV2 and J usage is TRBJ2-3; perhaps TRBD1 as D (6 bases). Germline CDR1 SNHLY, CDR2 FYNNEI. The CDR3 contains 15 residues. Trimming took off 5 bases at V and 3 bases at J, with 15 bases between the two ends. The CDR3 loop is CASSPQGSRTDTQYF. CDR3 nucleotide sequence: TGTGCCAGCAGTCCCCAGGGGTCTCGGACAGATACGCAGTATTTT.

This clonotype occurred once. CDR3 sequence: CASRGLDYNEQFF. DNA of the CDR3: TGTGCCAGCAGGGGGCTGGACTACAATGAGCAGTTCTTC. The chain combines TRBV7-6 with TRBJ2-1; a weak D match, TRBD1 (5 bases). The CDR3 loop spans 13 amino acids. Germline V gives CDR1 SGHVS, CDR2 FNYEAQ. The germline V and J ends were trimmed by 6 bases and 3 bases, with 9 bases remaining between them.

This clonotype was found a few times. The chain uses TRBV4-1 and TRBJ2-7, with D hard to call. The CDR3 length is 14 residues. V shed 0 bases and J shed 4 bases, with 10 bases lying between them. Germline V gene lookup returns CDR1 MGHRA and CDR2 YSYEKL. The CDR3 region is CASSQDRYLYEQYF. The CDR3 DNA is TGCGCCAGCAGCCAAGACCGCTACCTTTACGAGCAGTACTTC.

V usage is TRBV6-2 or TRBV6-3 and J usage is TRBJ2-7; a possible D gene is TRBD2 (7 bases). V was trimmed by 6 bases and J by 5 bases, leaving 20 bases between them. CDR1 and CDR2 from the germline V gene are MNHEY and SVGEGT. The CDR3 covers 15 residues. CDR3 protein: CASRTGRGKAHEQYF. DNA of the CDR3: TGTGCCAGCAGAACAGGGAGGGGAAAGGCCCACGAGCAGTACTTC.

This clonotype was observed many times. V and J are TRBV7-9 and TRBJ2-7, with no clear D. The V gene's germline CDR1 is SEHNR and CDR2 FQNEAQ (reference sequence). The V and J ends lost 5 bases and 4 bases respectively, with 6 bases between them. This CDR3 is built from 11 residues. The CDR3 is CASSPEYEQYF. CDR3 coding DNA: TGTGCCAGCAGCCCCGAGTACGAGCAGTACTTC.

For the CDR3, the DNA is TGTGCCAGCAGCGCCCCCAGGGCTGGGGAAGAAAAACTGTTTTTT. It translates to CASSAPRAGEEKLFF. The chain employs TRBV7-2 and TRBJ1-4; tentative D call: TRBD1 (5 bases). The V gene's germline CDR1 is SGHTA and CDR2 FQGNSA. CDR3 length equals 15 residues. Trimming cost V 5 bases and J 8 bases, with 18 bases left between them.

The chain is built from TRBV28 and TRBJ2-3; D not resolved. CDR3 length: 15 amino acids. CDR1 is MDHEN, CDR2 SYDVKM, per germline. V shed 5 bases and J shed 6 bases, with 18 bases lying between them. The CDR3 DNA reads TGTGCCAGCAGTCCCGGTGCTAAGATTGGGGATACGCAGTATTTT. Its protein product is CASSPGAKIGDTQYF. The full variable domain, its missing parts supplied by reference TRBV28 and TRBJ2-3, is DVKVTQSSRYLVKRTGEKVFLECVQDMDHENMFWYRQDPGLGLRLIYFSYDVKMKEKGDIPEGYSVSREKKERFSLILESASTNQTSMYLCASSPGAKIGDTQYFGPGTRLTVL.

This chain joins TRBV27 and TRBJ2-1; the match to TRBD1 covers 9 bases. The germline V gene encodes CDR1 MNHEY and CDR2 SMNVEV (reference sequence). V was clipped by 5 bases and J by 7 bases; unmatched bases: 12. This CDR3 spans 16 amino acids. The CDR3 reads CASSPRTGGSRNEQFF. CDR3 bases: TGTGCCAGCAGTCCGCGAACAGGGGGCTCAAGGAATGAGCAGTTCTTC.

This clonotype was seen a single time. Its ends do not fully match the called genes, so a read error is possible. The CDR3 DNA reads TGCGCCAGCAGCCCGCATACGCCCCTCCCCACAGGTACGCAGTATTTT. Encoded protein: CASSPHTPLPTGTQYF. The rearrangement links TRBV4-1 to TRBJ2-3; possible D gene TRBD1, 5 bases. The CDR3 is 16 amino acids. Germline values: CDR1 MGHRA, CDR2 YSYEKL.